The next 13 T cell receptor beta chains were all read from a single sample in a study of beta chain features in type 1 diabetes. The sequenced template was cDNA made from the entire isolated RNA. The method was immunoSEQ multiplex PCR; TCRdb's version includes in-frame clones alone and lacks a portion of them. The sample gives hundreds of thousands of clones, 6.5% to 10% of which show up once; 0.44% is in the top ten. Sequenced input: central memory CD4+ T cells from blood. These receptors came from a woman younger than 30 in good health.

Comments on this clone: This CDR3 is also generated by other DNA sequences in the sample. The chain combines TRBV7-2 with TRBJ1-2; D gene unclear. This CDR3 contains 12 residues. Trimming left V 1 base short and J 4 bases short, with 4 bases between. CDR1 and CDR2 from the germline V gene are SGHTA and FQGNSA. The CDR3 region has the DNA TGTGCCAGCAGCTTAGGAAGCTATGGCTACACCTTC. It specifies CASSLGSYGYTF.

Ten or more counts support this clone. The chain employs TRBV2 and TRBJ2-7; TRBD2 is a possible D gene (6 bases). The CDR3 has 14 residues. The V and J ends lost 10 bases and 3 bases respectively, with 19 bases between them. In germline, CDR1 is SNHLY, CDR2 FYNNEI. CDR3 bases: TGTGCCATCGGGCGGGATTCCCAGGGCTACGAGCAGTACTTC. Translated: CAIGRDSQGYEQYF.

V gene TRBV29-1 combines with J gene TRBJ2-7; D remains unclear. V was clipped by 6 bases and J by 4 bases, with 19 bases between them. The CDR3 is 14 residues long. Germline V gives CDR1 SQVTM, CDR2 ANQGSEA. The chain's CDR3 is CSVVTDPLQYEQYF. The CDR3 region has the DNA TGCAGCGTCGTAACGGATCCTTTACAGTACGAGCAGTACTTC.

The CDR3 here is CASSTDQETQYF. In nucleotides, the CDR3 is TGCGCCAGCAGCACGGACCAAGAGACCCAGTACTTC. The rearrangement links TRBV5-1 to TRBJ2-5; unclear D gene. This CDR3 is built from 12 residues. V gave up 4 bases and J gave up 0 bases, with 4 bases separating them. CDR1 and CDR2 from the germline V gene are SGHRS and YFSETQ.

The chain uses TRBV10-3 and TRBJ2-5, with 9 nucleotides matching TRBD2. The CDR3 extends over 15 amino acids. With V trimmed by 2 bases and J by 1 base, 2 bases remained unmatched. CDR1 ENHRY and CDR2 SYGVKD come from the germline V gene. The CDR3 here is CAISEPTSGQETQYF. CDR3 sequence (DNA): TGTGCCATCAGTGAGCCGACTAGCGGCCAAGAGACCCAGTACTTC.

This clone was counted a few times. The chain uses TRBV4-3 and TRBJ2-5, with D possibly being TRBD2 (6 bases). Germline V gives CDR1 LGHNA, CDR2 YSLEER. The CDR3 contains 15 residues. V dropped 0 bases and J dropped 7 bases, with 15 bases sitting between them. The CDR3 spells CASSQEAGTGVTQYF. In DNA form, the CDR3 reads TGCGCCAGCAGCCAAGAGGCTGGTACGGGGGTGACCCAGTACTTC.

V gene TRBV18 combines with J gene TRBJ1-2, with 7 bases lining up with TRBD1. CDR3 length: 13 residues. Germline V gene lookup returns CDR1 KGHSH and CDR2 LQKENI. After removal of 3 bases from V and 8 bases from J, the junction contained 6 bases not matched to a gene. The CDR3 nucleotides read TGTGCCAGCTCACCCCGCGACAGGGACGGCTACACCTTC. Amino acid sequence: CASSPRDRDGYTF. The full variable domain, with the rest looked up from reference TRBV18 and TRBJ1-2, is NAGVMQNPRHLVRRRGQEARLRCSPMKGHSHVYWYRQLPEEGLKFMVYLQKENIIDESGMPKERFSAEFPKEGPSILRIQQVVRGDSAAYFCASSPRDRDGYTFGSGTRLTVV.

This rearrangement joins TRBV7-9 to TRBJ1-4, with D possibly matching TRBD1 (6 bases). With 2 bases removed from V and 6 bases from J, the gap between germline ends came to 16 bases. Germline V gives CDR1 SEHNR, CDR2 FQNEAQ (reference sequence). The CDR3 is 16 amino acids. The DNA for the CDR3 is TGTGCCAGCAGCTTAATGGCGGGGGCGCGGGATGAAAAACTGTTTTTT. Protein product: CASSLMAGARDEKLFF. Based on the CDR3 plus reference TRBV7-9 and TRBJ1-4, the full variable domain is DTGVSQNPRHKITKRGQNVTFRCDPISEHNRLYWYRQTLGQGPEFLTYFQNEAQLEKSRLLSDRFSAERPKGSFSTLEIQRTEQGDSAMYLCASSLMAGARDEKLFFGSGTQLSVL.

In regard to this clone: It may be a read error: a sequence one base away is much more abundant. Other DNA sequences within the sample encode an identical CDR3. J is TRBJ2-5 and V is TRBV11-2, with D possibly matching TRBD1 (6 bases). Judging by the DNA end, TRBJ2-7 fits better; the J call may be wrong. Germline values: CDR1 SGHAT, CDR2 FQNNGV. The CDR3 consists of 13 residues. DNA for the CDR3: TGTGCCAGCAGCTTAGTCAGGGGCTACGAGCAGTACTTC. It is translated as CASSLVRGYEQYF.

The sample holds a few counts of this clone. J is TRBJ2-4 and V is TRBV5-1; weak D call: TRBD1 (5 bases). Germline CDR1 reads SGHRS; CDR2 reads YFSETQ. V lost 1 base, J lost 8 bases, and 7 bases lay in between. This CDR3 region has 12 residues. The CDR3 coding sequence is TGCGCCAGCAGCTTGTTCAGGGACATTCAGTACTTC. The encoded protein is CASSLFRDIQYF.

The CDR3 is CASSFGGQETQYF. CDR3 nucleotide sequence: TGCGCCAGCAGCTTTGGGGGCCAAGAGACCCAGTACTTC. The V call is TRBV5-1, the J call TRBJ2-5; D may match TRBD1 or TRBD2 (5 bases each). In germline, CDR1 is SGHRS, CDR2 YFSETQ. Trimming stripped 2 bases from V and 1 base from J, with 6 bases between. This CDR3 contains 13 residues.

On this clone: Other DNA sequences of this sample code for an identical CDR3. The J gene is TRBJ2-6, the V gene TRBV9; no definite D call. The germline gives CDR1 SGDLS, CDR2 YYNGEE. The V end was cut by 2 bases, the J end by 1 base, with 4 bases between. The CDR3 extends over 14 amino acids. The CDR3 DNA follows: TGTGCCAGCAGCGTGGATTCTGGGGCCAACGTCCTGACTTTC. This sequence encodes CASSVDSGANVLTF.

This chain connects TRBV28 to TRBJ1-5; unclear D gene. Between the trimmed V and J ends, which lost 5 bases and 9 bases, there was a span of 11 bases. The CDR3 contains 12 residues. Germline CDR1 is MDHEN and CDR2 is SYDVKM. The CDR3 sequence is CASSGPGSPQHF. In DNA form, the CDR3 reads TGTGCCAGCAGTGGCCCCGGGTCGCCCCAGCATTTT.